These 23 T cell receptor beta chains share one sample of origin, sequenced in a study of cytotoxic CD8 clonotypes in ibrutinib-treated CLL. Sequenced by immunoSEQ multiplex PCR; TCRdb stores in-frame clones only, minus some. This sample carries roughly 23,000 clones, 70% to 80% of them seen once, and the ten largest clones take 20% to 30%. Sequencing was performed on PBMCs, taken before ibrutinib treatment. These TCRs come from a human donor with chronic lymphocytic leukemia.

The chain recombines TRBV7-6 with TRBJ2-7; D may correspond to TRBD1 or TRBD2 (5 bases each). CDR1 is SGHVS and CDR2 is FNYEAQ in the germline V gene. This CDR3 spans 16 amino acids. Between the trimmed V and J ends, which lost 1 base and 5 bases, there was a span of 18 bases. CDR3 residues: CASSLDSGRPTDEQYF. The CDR3 DNA is TGTGCCAGCAGCTTAGATTCGGGGCGGCCGACGGACGAGCAGTACTTC.

V is TRBV30 and J is TRBJ2-6; possible D gene TRBD1, 5 bases. V dropped 3 bases and J dropped 2 bases, with 5 bases sitting between them. The germline gives CDR1 GTSNPN, CDR2 SVGIG (reference sequence). The CDR3 sequence is 13 residues long. The CDR3 here is CAWRTAGANVLTF. Written as DNA, the CDR3 is TGTGCCTGGAGGACAGCTGGGGCCAACGTCCTGACTTTC.

The chain couples TRBV5-1 to TRBJ2-3, with D possibly matching TRBD2 (6 bases). Germline V gene data show CDR1 as SGHRS and CDR2 as YFSETQ. V lost 1 base to trimming and J lost 1 base, with 10 bases between them. The CDR3 sequence is 15 residues long. As DNA, the CDR3 is TGCGCCAGCAGCTTGTCGCCTAGCGGCACAGATACGCAGTATTTT. Encoded protein: CASSLSPSGTDTQYF.

In its sample, this clone ranks as medium-sized. The V call is TRBV7-3, the J call TRBJ2-5; D possibly matches TRBD1 or TRBD2 (6 bases each). Germline V gene lookup returns CDR1 SGHTA and CDR2 FQGTGA. V was trimmed by 2 bases and J by 4 bases, leaving 11 bases between them. The CDR3 sequence is 14 residues long. The DNA of the CDR3 is TGTGCCAGCAGCTTATTTGGGGGGCTAGAGACCCAGTACTTC. Its translation is CASSLFGGLETQYF.

The CDR3 reads CSVVYATERTYEQYF. The CDR3 bases are TGCAGCGTTGTGTACGCGACAGAGCGCACCTACGAGCAGTACTTC. The chain combines TRBV29-1 with TRBJ2-7; D is perhaps TRBD1 (5 bases). The CDR3 runs 15 residues. The V gene lost 4 bases and the J gene lost 2 bases, with 18 bases spanning the gap. Per germline, CDR1 SQVTM and CDR2 ANQGSEA.

This clone was seen a handful of times. The chain carries TRBV7-9 and TRBJ2-7; TRBD1 matches at 9 bases. The V gene end was trimmed by 4 bases and the J gene end by 2 bases; junction bases not matched to a gene: 9. The CDR3 has 16 amino acids. Per the germline V gene, CDR1 is SEHNR and CDR2 is FQNEAQ (reference sequence). CDR3: CASSSLTQGAAYEQYF. The CDR3 nucleotides are TGTGCCAGCAGCTCGTTGACACAGGGGGCTGCCTACGAGCAGTACTTC.

The chain recombines TRBV5-1 with TRBJ2-1; 10 nucleotides agree with TRBD2. CDR1 and CDR2 from the germline V gene are SGHRS and YFSETQ. J was trimmed by 6 bases and V by 3 bases; bases with no gene match: 9. The CDR3 extends over 16 amino acids. Written as DNA, the CDR3 is TGCGCCAGCAGCTCTCTAGCGGGAGTCGCGGGCAATGAGCAGTTCTTC. Amino acids: CASSSLAGVAGNEQFF.

This clone was seen just once. The chain joins TRBV18 to TRBJ2-5; D is uncertain. V lost 3 bases and J lost 0, with 11 bases in between. The CDR3 spans 15 residues. Germline V gene lookup returns CDR1 KGHSH and CDR2 LQKENI. In DNA, the CDR3 is TGTGCCAGCTCACCTGGGTTCCCGTACCAAGAGACCCAGTACTTC. Translation: CASSPGFPYQETQYF.

The rearrangement links TRBV7-2 to TRBJ1-2; 10 bases fit TRBD1. Germline V gives CDR1 SGHTA, CDR2 FQGNSA. The CDR3 extends over 16 amino acids. V dropped 5 bases and J dropped 0; count of bases not matched to a gene: 6. The CDR3 nucleotides are TGTGCCAGCAGCACGACAGGGGGCCTTGCTAACTATGGCTACACCTTC. This translates into CASSTTGGLANYGYTF.

This chain joins TRBV7-3 and TRBJ2-1, with D uncertain. V gave up 2 bases and J gave up 7 bases, with 6 bases separating them. This CDR3 region has 12 residues. CDR1 and CDR2 (germline): SGHTA, FQGTGA. CDR3 loop: CASSLGSNEQFF. The DNA for the CDR3 is TGTGCCAGCAGCTTAGGTTCGAATGAGCAGTTCTTC.

This rearrangement joins TRBV2 to TRBJ2-5; D is ambiguous. This CDR3 has 14 residues. Between the trimmed V and J ends, which lost 1 base and 1 base, there was a span of 7 bases. CDR1 SNHLY and CDR2 FYNNEI come from the germline V gene. CDR3 in amino acids: CASSEVASQETQYF. The CDR3, as DNA: TGTGCCAGCAGTGAAGTTGCAAGCCAAGAGACCCAGTACTTC.

V usage is TRBV5-1 and J usage is TRBJ2-2; D might be TRBD1 (5 bases). Trimming cost V 0 bases and J 7 bases, with 13 bases left between them. The germline V gene has CDR1 SGHRS and CDR2 YFSETQ. This CDR3 region has 15 residues. The CDR3 DNA reads TGCGCCAGCAGCTTGGACGGAAGGGGATTCGGGGAGCTGTTTTTT. It translates to CASSLDGRGFGELFF.

This clone was counted only a few times. The rearrangement links TRBV2 to TRBJ1-1; possibly TRBD1 for D (6 bases). Germline CDR1 SNHLY, CDR2 FYNNEI. The CDR3 is 14 amino acids. Trimming pared 3 bases from V and 5 bases from J, leaving 13 bases between. CDR3 coding DNA: TGTGCCAGCAGTGACCGCCCTACAGGGACTGAAGCTTTCTTT. Amino acids: CASSDRPTGTEAFF.

This rearrangement joins TRBV5-4 to TRBJ2-3; 7 nucleotides line up with TRBD2. The CDR3 extends over 14 amino acids. Unmatched junction bases numbered 5, after V lost 5 bases and J lost 2 bases. CDR1 and CDR2 from the germline V gene are SGHNT and YYREEE (reference sequence). As DNA, the CDR3 is TGTGCCAGCAGTCCCCGGGACTACACAGATACGCAGTATTTT. Translating it yields CASSPRDYTDTQYF.

The rearrangement uses TRBV11-1 and TRBJ2-7, with 9 bases fitting TRBD2. The germline gives CDR1 SGHAT, CDR2 FQDESV (reference sequence). With 1 base clipped from V and 5 bases from J, the junction kept 0 bases outside the gene matches. The length of the CDR3 is 13 residues. CDR3 sequence: CASSLGLADEQYF. The CDR3 region has the DNA TGTGCCAGCAGCTTAGGACTAGCGGACGAGCAGTACTTC.

This chain connects TRBV29-1 to TRBJ2-5; 9 bases map to TRBD2. Germline V gene sequence: CDR1 SQVTM, CDR2 ANQGSEA. This CDR3 contains 13 residues. Trimming took 5 bases from V and 2 from J; bases not matched to a gene: 3. This CDR3 is CSVSLAGQETQYF. Here the CDR3 DNA reads TGCAGCGTTTCCCTAGCGGGGCAAGAGACCCAGTACTTC. The full variable domain, in which reference TRBV29-1 and TRBJ2-5 provide the parts outside the CDR3, is SAVISQKPSRDICQRGTSLTIQCQVDSQVTMMFWYRQQPGQSLTLIATANQGSEATYESGFVIDKFPISRPNLTFSTLTVSNMSPEDSSIYLCSVSLAGQETQYFGPGTRLLVL.

DNA of the CDR3: TGTGCCAGCAGCTTACAGGGAACAGATACGCAGTATTTT. Translating gives CASSLQGTDTQYF. The chain uses TRBV7-2 and TRBJ2-3; TRBD1 might be the D (5 bases). This CDR3 has 13 amino acids. Trimming left V 2 bases short and J 3 bases short, with 6 bases between. Germline V gene lookup returns CDR1 SGHTA and CDR2 FQGNSA.

The chain joins TRBV28 to TRBJ2-7; 10 bases align to TRBD1. The ends lost 8 bases at V and 6 bases at J; junction bases unmatched: 7. There are 13 residues in the CDR3. The germline CDR1 and CDR2 sequences are MDHEN and SYDVKM. The CDR3 spells CASSRQGAGEQYF. For the CDR3, the DNA is TGTGCCAGCTCTAGACAGGGGGCTGGCGAGCAGTACTTC.

The CDR3 DNA follows: TGCGCCAGCTCCTTGGGGGGGACTAGCGGTACCACGCAGTATTTT. This translates into CASSLGGTSGTTQYF. V is TRBV10-1 and J is TRBJ2-3, with 11 bases that match TRBD2. Trimming cost V 8 bases and J 9 bases; bases outside gene matches: 13. This CDR3 region has 15 residues. CDR1 is WNHNN, CDR2 SYGVQD, per germline (reference sequence).

The rearrangement joins TRBV2 to TRBJ2-5, with 13 positions matching TRBD2. The germline CDR1 and CDR2 sequences are SNHLY and FYNNEI. V shed 0 bases, J shed 5 bases, and the junction held 6 bases outside the gene matches. The CDR3 sequence is 17 residues long. This CDR3 reads CASSEAAGTSGMETQYF. DNA of the CDR3: TGTGCCAGCAGTGAAGCTGCCGGGACTAGCGGGATGGAGACCCAGTACTTC. The entire variable domain, with the rest obtained from reference TRBV2 and TRBJ2-5, is as follows: EPEVTQTPSHQVTQMGQEVILRCVPISNHLYFYWYRQILGQKVEFLVSFYNNEISEKSEIFDDQFSVERPDGSNFTLKIRSTKLEDSAMYFCASSEAAGTSGMETQYFGPGTRLLVL.

The V gene is TRBV21-1, the J gene TRBJ2-5; TRBD1 was called by the table and not checked on the DNA. TRBV21-1 is recorded as a pseudogene. The CDR3 is 16 residues long. CDR3 nucleotides: TGTGCCAGCAGCAAAGTAAGGGACAGTCTACAAGAGACCCAGTACTTC. Residues: CASSKVRDSLQETQYF.

The genes are TRBV7-6 and TRBJ2-2; 10 positions agree with TRBD1. The germline CDR1 and CDR2 sequences are SGHVS and FNYEAQ. This CDR3 comprises 17 residues. V dropped 1 base and J dropped 0; count of bases not matched to a gene: 2. The CDR3 loop is CASSLGTGGANTGELFF. CDR3 DNA: TGTGCCAGCAGCTTAGGGACAGGGGGTGCGAACACCGGGGAGCTGTTTTTT.

The chain recombines TRBV29-1 with TRBJ2-7; TRBD2 aligns across 10 bases. Losses at the gene ends were 3 bases for V and 6 bases for J; bases not matched to a gene: 11. CDR3 length: 15 amino acids. Germline CDR1 reads SQVTM; CDR2 reads ANQGSEA. CDR3 sequence: CSVEGVAGGLGEQYF. DNA of the CDR3: TGCAGCGTTGAGGGGGTAGCGGGAGGTTTGGGCGAGCAGTACTTC.